The next 11 T cell receptor beta chains were all read from a single sample in a study of CD8+CD57+ T cells in acquired aplastic anemia. Only patients with CD8+CD57+ cell expansion on flow cytometry were chosen for sequencing. Researchers used genomic DNA as the template to profile TCR beta VDJ and CDR3. TCRdb redid the calling of the reads with MiXCR, one entry per CDR3 protein. The repertoire consists of just over 450,000 distinct CDR3 sequences, with 25% to 40% occurring once and the leading ten covering less than 1%. The sequenced sample consisted of sorted CD4+, CD8+, or CD8+CD57+ T cells (not recorded which) from PBMCs. These receptors all stem from a human donor with aplastic anemia.

This clonotype was detected ten times or more. The chain couples TRBV6-5 to TRBJ2-7, with D uncertain. Germline assignment: CDR1 MNHEY and CDR2 SVGAGI. Trimming pared 2 bases from V and 9 bases from J, leaving 8 bases between. The CDR3 is 11 residues long. In DNA, the CDR3 is TGTGCCAGCAGTTACATGGGTTGGCAGTACTTC. Translating it yields CASSYMGWQYF.

This clonotype has only one observation. A much larger clone differs by one base, so this may be a read error. V is TRBV12-3 or TRBV12-4 and J is TRBJ2-7; D not resolved. The CDR3 loop spans 13 amino acids. The CDR3 DNA sequence: TGTGTCAGCAGACCGACGGATACCTACGAGCAGTACTTC. It specifies CVSRPTDTYEQYF.

On this clonotype itself: The germline gene is not matched at one end of the junction; a read error may be the cause. The chain combines TRBV9 with TRBJ1-1; D might be TRBD1 (5 bases). CDR3 size: 14 residues. Germline V lookup: CDR1 SGDLS, CDR2 YYNGEE. This CDR3 reads CATSSSRVSTEAFF. The CDR3, as DNA: TGTGCCACCAGCTCGTCCAGGGTGAGCACTGAAGCTTTCTTT.

This chain joins TRBV2 and TRBJ2-3, with D possibly being TRBD2 (5 bases). From germline, CDR1 is SNHLY and CDR2 FYNNEI. CDR3 length equals 17 residues. V lost 5 bases to trimming and J lost 2 bases, with 20 bases between them. The CDR3 is CASSPTSLLGSTDTQYF. DNA of the CDR3: TGTGCCAGCAGTCCTACTAGTTTGTTGGGTTCCACAGATACGCAGTATTTT.

V gene TRBV11-2 combines with J gene TRBJ2-3, with 12 bases lining up with TRBD2. Germline trimming cut 7 bases from V and 7 bases from J; bases unmatched to any gene: 12. The CDR3 is 16 residues long. Germline V gene lookup returns CDR1 SGHAT and CDR2 FQNNGV. DNA for the CDR3: TGTGCCAGCACCAGAACGACTAGCGGGAGTGGAAATACGCAGTATTTT. Protein sequence: CASTRTTSGSGNTQYF.

This clonotype was observed many times. This rearrangement joins TRBV5-6 to TRBJ2-7; no clear D gene. V dropped 2 bases and J dropped 1 base, with 7 bases sitting between them. This CDR3 has 13 residues. CDR1 SGHDT and CDR2 YYEEEE come from the germline V gene. Here the CDR3 DNA reads TGTGCCAGCAGCTTAGGCAGTTCCTACGAGCAGTACTTC. Translating it yields CASSLGSSYEQYF.

In this sample, this clonotype turned up many times. The chain combines TRBV7-3 with TRBJ1-1; D is undetermined. The V and J ends lost 4 bases and 1 base respectively, with 7 bases between them. The CDR3 sequence is 13 residues long. Per the germline V gene, CDR1 is SGHTA and CDR2 is FQGTGA. The CDR3 DNA reads TGTGCCAGCAGCTGGCAGCAGAACACTGAAGCTTTCTTT. This encodes CASSWQQNTEAFF.

This clonotype was seen at least ten times. The chain joins TRBV7-2 to TRBJ1-3, with TRBD1 matching over 8 bases. CDR1 and CDR2 from the germline V gene are SGHTA and FQGNSA. The CDR3 covers 15 residues. The V segment lost 6 bases and the J segment 4 bases; nucleotides outside the gene matches: 8. CDR3 nucleotide sequence: TGTGCCAGCAGATCGGGACAGGCATACGGAAACACCATATATTTT. This gives the protein CASRSGQAYGNTIYF.

This chain connects TRBV25-1 to TRBJ2-3, with D possibly being TRBD1 (6 bases). The CDR3 loop spans 15 amino acids. Germline assignment: CDR1 MGHDK and CDR2 SYGVNS. V was shortened by 8 bases and J by 2 bases, with 17 bases between the two germline ends. CDR3 protein: CASSPRDTLTDTQYF. CDR3 nucleotide sequence: TGTGCCAGCTCACCAAGGGACACCCTCACAGATACGCAGTATTTT.

V and J are TRBV7-3 and TRBJ2-3, with 14 positions matching TRBD2. The germline V gene encodes CDR1 SGHTA and CDR2 FQGTGA. There are 16 residues in the CDR3. V shed 6 bases and J 5 bases; nucleotides not matched to a gene: 7. The CDR3 sequence: CASSSSTSGRGDTQYF. CDR3 nucleotide sequence: TGTGCCAGCAGTTCCTCGACTAGCGGGAGGGGAGATACGCAGTATTTT.

This clonotype was observed at least ten times. The V gene is TRBV19, the J gene TRBJ1-5; D not resolved. This CDR3 is 14 amino acids long. CDR1 is LNHDA and CDR2 is SQIVND in the germline V gene (reference sequence). The ends were cut back, 3 bases at V and 3 bases at J, with 9 bases in the middle. Here the CDR3 DNA reads TGTGCCAGTAGTATTACAGTTCTCAATCAGCCCCAGCATTTT. Protein product: CASSITVLNQPQHF.